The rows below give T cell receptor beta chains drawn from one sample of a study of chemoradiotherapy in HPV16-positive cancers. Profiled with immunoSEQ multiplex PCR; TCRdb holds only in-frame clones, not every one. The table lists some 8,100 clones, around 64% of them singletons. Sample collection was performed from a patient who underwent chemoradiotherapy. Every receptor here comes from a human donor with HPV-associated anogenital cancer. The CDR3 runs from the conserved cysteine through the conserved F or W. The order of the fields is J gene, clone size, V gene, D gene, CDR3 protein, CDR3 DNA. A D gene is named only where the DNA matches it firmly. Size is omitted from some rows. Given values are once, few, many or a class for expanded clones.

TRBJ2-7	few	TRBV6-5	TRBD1	CASRHRDSYEQYF	TGTGCCAGCAGACACCGGGACAGCTACGAGCAGTACTTC
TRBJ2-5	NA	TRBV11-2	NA	CASSLAWSQQETQYF	TGTGCCAGCAGCTTAGCCTGGAGCCAACAAGAGACCCAGTACTTC
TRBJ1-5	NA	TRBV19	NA	CASTWDSNQPQHF	TGTGCCAGTACATGGGATAGCAATCAGCCCCAGCATTTT
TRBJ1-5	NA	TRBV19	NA	CASGKGRYSNQPQHF	TGTGCCAGTGGGAAGGGCAGATATAGCAATCAGCCCCAGCATTTT
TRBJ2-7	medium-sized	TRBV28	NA	CATAPPTDTYEQYF	TGTGCCACTGCTCCCCCGACGGACACCTACGAGCAGTACTTC
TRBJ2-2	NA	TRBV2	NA	CASRESSNTGELFF	TGTGCCAGCAGGGAGAGCTCGAACACCGGGGAGCTGTTTTTT
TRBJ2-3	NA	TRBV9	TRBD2	CASSGTSGARTDTQYF	TGTGCCAGCAGCGGGACTAGCGGGGCCCGCACAGATACGCAGTATTTT
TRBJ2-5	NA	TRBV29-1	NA	CSVEASGGEETQYF	TGCAGCGTTGAAGCATCAGGCGGGGAAGAGACCCAGTACTTC
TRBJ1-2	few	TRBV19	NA	CASARGIEYGYTF	TGTGCCAGTGCCAGGGGAATCGAGTATGGCTACACCTTC
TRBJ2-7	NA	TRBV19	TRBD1	CASTPGQGTYEQYF	TGTGCCAGTACCCCGGGACAGGGAACCTACGAGCAGTACTTC
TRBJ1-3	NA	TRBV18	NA	CASSDTTPRSGNTIYF	TGTGCCAGCTCAGACACAACACCTCGCTCTGGAAACACCATATATTTT
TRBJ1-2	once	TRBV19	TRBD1	CASSSHRGGYGYTF	TGTGCCAGTAGTAGCCACAGGGGCGGCTATGGCTACACCTTC
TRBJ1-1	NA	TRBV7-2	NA	CASRSDGPTAFF	TGTGCCAGCAGGTCAGATGGCCCGACGGCTTTCTTT
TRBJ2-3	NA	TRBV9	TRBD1	CASTPTGGRADTQYF	TGTGCCAGCACCCCGACAGGGGGCCGTGCAGATACGCAGTATTTT
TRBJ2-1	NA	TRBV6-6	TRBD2	CASSYSTRRGLNEQFF	TGTGCCAGCAGTTACTCGACTCGGCGGGGACTAAATGAGCAGTTCTTC
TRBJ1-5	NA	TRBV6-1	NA	CASSVKVSNQPQHF	TGTGCCAGCAGTGTTAAGGTTAGCAATCAGCCCCAGCATTTT
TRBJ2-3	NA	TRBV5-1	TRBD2	CASSRLAGGIDTQYF	TGCGCCAGCAGCCGACTAGCGGGGGGGATAGATACGCAGTATTTT
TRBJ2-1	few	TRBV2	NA	CASSSTETYNEQFF	TGTGCCAGCAGTTCGACAGAAACCTACAATGAGCAGTTCTTC
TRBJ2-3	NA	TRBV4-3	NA	CASSQTTRRRTDTQYF	TGCGCCAGCAGCCAAACGACTCGGAGACGCACAGATACGCAGTATTTT
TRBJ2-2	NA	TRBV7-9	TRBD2	CASSARGGDTGELFF	TGTGCCAGCAGCGCACGGGGGGGGGACACCGGGGAGCTGTTTTTT
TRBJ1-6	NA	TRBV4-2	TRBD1	CASSRQGLDSPLHF	TGTGCCAGCAGCCGACAGGGACTGGATTCACCCCTCCACTTT
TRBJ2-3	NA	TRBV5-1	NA	CASSLKADTAQYF	TGCGCCAGCAGCCTGAAGGCGGACACGGCCCAGTATTTT
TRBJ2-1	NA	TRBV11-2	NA	CASSLIPSEQFF	TGTGCCAGCAGCTTAATACCATCTGAGCAGTTCTTC
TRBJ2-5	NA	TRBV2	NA	CASSERNRPERETQYF	TGTGCCAGCAGTGAACGGAACAGACCAGAGCGGGAGACCCAGTACTTC
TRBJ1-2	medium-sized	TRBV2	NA	CASSAGWTVPSNYGYTF	TGTGCCAGCAGTGCGGGCTGGACAGTTCCCTCTAACTATGGCTACACCTTC
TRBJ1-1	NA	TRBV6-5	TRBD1	CASTTSHRGEAFF	TGTGCCAGCACTACGAGTCACAGGGGTGAAGCTTTCTTT
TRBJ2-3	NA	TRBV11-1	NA	CASSPARSPTDTQYF	TGTGCCAGCAGCCCGGCCCGGTCCCCCACAGATACGCAGTATTTT
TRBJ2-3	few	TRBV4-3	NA	CASSQDRTGSTDTQYF	TGCGCCAGCAGCCAAGATAGGACGGGAAGCACAGATACGCAGTATTTT
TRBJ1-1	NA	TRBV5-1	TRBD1	CASSGTGGLLSGTEAFF	TGCGCCAGCAGTGGGACAGGGGGCTTATTGTCTGGAACTGAAGCTTTCTTT
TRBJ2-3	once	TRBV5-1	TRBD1	CASKGDRGTDTQYF	TGCGCCAGCAAAGGGGACAGGGGAACAGATACGCAGTATTTT
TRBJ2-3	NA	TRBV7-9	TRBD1	CASSSTRGSLTDTQYF	TGTGCCAGCAGCTCCACCAGGGGGTCTCTAACAGATACGCAGTATTTT
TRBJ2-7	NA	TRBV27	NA	CASSSSYEQYF	TGTGCCAGCAGTTCATCCTACGAGCAGTACTTC
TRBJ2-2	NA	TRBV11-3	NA	CASSLWGAEYGELFF	TGTGCCAGCAGCCTCTGGGGCGCCGAATACGGGGAGCTGTTTTTT
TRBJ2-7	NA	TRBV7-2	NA	CASSFEGYEQYF	TGTGCCAGCAGCTTCGAAGGATACGAGCAGTACTTC
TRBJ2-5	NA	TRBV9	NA	CASSARGGPEETQYF	TGTGCCAGCAGCGCTCGTGGCGGGCCCGAAGAGACCCAGTACTTC
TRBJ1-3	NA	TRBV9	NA	CASSLTDGFGNTIYF	TGTGCCAGCAGCTTAACTGACGGGTTCGGAAACACCATATATTTT
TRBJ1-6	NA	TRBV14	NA	CASSQVKNSYNSPLHF	TGTGCCAGCAGCCAAGTGAAGAACTCCTATAATTCACCCCTCCACTTT
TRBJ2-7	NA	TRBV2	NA	CASTGAEEQYF	TGTGCCAGCACGGGGGCTGAAGAGCAGTACTTC
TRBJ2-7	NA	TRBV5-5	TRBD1	CASTLRDRGFSSYEQYF	TGTGCCAGCACCCTAAGGGACAGGGGGTTTAGCTCCTACGAGCAGTACTTC